The sequence of this T cell receptor (beta chain) was determined in a study of beta chain features in type 1 diabetes (dated by TCRdb to 2016 to 2019). Regarding the research as a whole: Mean age, gender distribution, total cell number and subset yield did not differ between patients and healthy donors. In the study, recently diagnosed type 1 diabetes patients and matched healthy donors were compared on the TCRB repertoires of their sorted circulating CD4+ T cell subsets. Across all samples, some 110,000,000 sorted cells were examined, and cell number per subset correlated strongly with RNA yield. Regulatory and stem cell-like memory subsets were isolated from only 8 patients and roughly eight healthy donors, whereas naive and central memory subsets came from all 30 or so donors. Here is what the overall study found, with its caveats: Sequencing cDNA rather than genomic DNA could over-represent highly expressing activated cells, although activation and CD3 levels did not differ between groups. A moderate but significant shortening of TCRB CDR3 length was observed in type 1 diabetes patients in all four CD4+ subsets. HLA sub-analyses involved small numbers of individuals, so any influence of HLA type on TCRB rearrangement remained unresolved. Naive, central memory and regulatory TCRB repertoires appeared to be more alike among patients than among healthy donors. At VDJ recombination sites, type 1 diabetes patients had fewer insertions and more deleted nucleotides, which implies abnormalities in thymic rearrangement. PCR might favor shorter templates, but patient and control samples were amplified and corrected together, so any skew would affect both groups equally.

The entire amount of isolated RNA was reverse transcribed using the High Capacity cDNA Reverse Transcription Kit, so the sequenced TCRB transcripts were expressed ones. Naive, central memory and regulatory T cell samples underwent deep immunoSEQ sequencing, averaging around 4 million total reads per sample. After sorted cells were lysed in RLT buffer, RNA was extracted with DNase-treated RNeasy Micro or Mini kits, with the choice depending on cell number. To prevent cross-contamination, each cell subset was processed individually, whereas patient and healthy donor samples were processed jointly. The immunoSEQ multiplex PCR was used to amplify TCRB sequences from cDNA, generating 87-bp fragments that spanned the CDR3 region. Sequencing of the amplicons was done on the Illumina HiSeq platform. As for how the authors treated the data: Synthetic template baselines were used to correct PCR bias computationally, reads within Hamming distance 2 were collapsed, and singletons that could not be merged were discarded. Reads were aligned against IMGT so that V, D and J genes, CDR3 length and insertions or deletions at six rearrangement sites could be assigned. Within each subset, clonotype counts were normalized to sorted cell number, and only after that were true diversity and Gini coefficients computed with the tcR R package. The overlap coefficient, calculated on TCRB nucleotide sequences, was used to measure repertoire sharing. Out-of-frame TCRB sequences from naive cells were analyzed as a proxy for the pre-selection repertoire. TCRdb took over this immuneACCESS table, retaining in-frame rearrangements with V and J assigned. Such tables are incomplete; in checked studies, under half of the missing clones stem from an unresolved V gene, and the remainder is unexplained. The V and J calls and the clone size are those of that table, but D and trimming were determined from the DNA. This sample holds about 470,000 clones; 30% were observed only once. The ten largest make up 0.05% to 0.07% of the sample.

From its cysteine to its phenylalanine, the CDR3 spans 12 amino acids. The retained sequence is limited to the CDR3, 36 bases, with the frame set at the first base. CDR1 and CDR2 are drawn from the germline V gene: KGHSH, LQKENI. The germline ends are 13 bases apart after V is trimmed by 9 bases and J by 5 bases. Each donor gave one peripheral blood draw, about 110 mL on average, collected into heparinised tubes. Using a panel that included CD45RO, CCR7, CD25, CD127, CD95 and CD27, naive, central memory, regulatory and stem cell-like memory CD4+ T cells were sorted on a BD FACSAria II. All sorted populations exceeded 95% purity. PBMCs were isolated immediately by Lymphoprep density gradient centrifugation and stained directly without culture. So that batch effects would be minimized, each experiment stained and sorted samples in pairs, pairing one healthy donor with one patient. In this sample, this clone turned up a few times. Its specific antigen is unknown. Base-call qualities are not available, and no considerably larger clone is one nucleotide away.

The source is a man aged 18 to 29 in good health. Sample: naive CD4+ T cells from blood. The cell subset or site label of this sample denotes: true naive CD4+ T cells. The rearranged segments are TRBV18 and TRBJ2-5; matching of 5 bases hints at TRBD1 as the D gene. Read as DNA, the sequence is TGTGCCAGTGTCGACAGTCTTGAGACCCAGTACTTC. It translates to CASVDSLETQYF.